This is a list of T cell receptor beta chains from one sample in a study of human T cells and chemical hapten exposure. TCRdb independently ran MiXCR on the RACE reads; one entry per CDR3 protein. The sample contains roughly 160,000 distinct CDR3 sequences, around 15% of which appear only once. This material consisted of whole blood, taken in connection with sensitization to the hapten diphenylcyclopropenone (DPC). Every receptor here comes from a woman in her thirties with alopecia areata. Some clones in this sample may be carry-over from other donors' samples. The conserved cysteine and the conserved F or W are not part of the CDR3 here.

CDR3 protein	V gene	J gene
ASSFVRGFDEQF	TRBV12-3/TRBV12-4	TRBJ2-1
ASTIGQGYYEQY	TRBV7-2	TRBJ2-7
AWSVGQGPGTDTQY	TRBV30	TRBJ2-3
ASSSPGQGHGEKLF	TRBV28	TRBJ1-4
SGRDREETQY	TRBV20-1	TRBJ2-5
ASSPGQEETQY	TRBV18	TRBJ2-5
ASSPKDSNQPQH	TRBV18	TRBJ1-5
ASSFFSGTLNGYT	TRBV12-3/TRBV12-4	TRBJ1-2
ASSEGNARGYSYEQY	TRBV6-1	TRBJ2-7
ASSFTGDHNSPLH	TRBV5-6	TRBJ1-6
ASSPIREAWYEQY	TRBV7-2	TRBJ2-7
ASSATGTGERPLH	TRBV6-1	TRBJ1-6
ASRAGQLGQPQH	TRBV6-6	TRBJ1-5
ASSQLRDRAYEQY	TRBV4-1	TRBJ2-7
ASSFRENQPQH	TRBV7-2	TRBJ1-5
ASSSGRGTGNTIY	TRBV5-1	TRBJ1-3
ASSEAPGGPGNEQF	TRBV6-1	TRBJ2-1
ASSAGQGQETQY	TRBV7-2	TRBJ2-5
ASSLIGTGQIAF	TRBV28	TRBJ1-1
SGSGRADTQY	TRBV29-1	TRBJ2-3
ASSPQGGYNEQF	TRBV18	TRBJ2-1
ASSRAPGVGDTQY	TRBV7-2	TRBJ2-3
ASSRTLNEKLF	TRBV4-1	TRBJ1-4
ASSLELAASYEQY	TRBV12-3/TRBV12-4	TRBJ2-7
ASSPATGYGYT	TRBV18	TRBJ1-2
SARSGGNTGELF	TRBV20-1	TRBJ2-2
ASSYINEQF	TRBV6-5	TRBJ2-1
ASSSRREQF	TRBV5-5	TRBJ2-1
ASSGDRDSSPLH	TRBV7-9	TRBJ1-6
ASIEGAGTEAF	TRBV5-1	TRBJ1-1
ASSRGGISNEKLF	TRBV5-4	TRBJ1-4
SAAPRRGSNQPQH	TRBV20-1	TRBJ1-5
ASSQGLTGTLQETQY	TRBV4-3	TRBJ2-5
ASSPSWAHDQPQH	TRBV19	TRBJ1-5
ASSSAGWAIGNYGYT	TRBV28	TRBJ1-2
SARGLAGGRTDTQY	TRBV29-1	TRBJ2-3
ASSPLSGGLEETQY	TRBV18	TRBJ2-5
ASSLDRGGETQY	TRBV11-2	TRBJ2-5
SVSGTSFYNEQF	TRBV29-1	TRBJ2-1
ASSLVGTGKTDTQY	TRBV5-1	TRBJ2-3
ASSTRGTSGGADHTQY	TRBV19	TRBJ2-3
ASSEYAGQETQY	TRBV25-1	TRBJ2-5
AISGKDYNEQF	TRBV10-3	TRBJ2-1
ASSLRQQETQY	TRBV6-2/TRBV6-3	TRBJ2-5
ASGLDPGGDSSGNTIY	TRBV12-5	TRBJ1-3
ASIPQGRITEAF	TRBV7-8	TRBJ1-1
SARNRGPTEAF	TRBV20-1	TRBJ1-1
ASRPSGLSYEQY	TRBV7-2	TRBJ2-7